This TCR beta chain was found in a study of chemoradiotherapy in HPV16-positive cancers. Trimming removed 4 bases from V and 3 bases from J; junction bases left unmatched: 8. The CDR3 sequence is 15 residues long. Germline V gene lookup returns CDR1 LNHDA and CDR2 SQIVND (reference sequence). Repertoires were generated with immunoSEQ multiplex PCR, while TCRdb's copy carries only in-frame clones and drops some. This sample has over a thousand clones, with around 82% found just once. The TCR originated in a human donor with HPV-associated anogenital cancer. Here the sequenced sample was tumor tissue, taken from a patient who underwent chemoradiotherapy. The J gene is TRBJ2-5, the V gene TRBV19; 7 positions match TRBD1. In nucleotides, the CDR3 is TGTGCCAGTAGTACCCGACAGGGCTGGGAAGAGACCCAGTACTTC. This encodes CASSTRQGWEETQYF.